This is a list of T cell receptor beta chains from one sample in a study of blood T cell repertoires in COVID-19. Generated by immunoSEQ multiplex PCR, the TCRdb table keeps only in-frame clones and is missing some. The sample holds around 95,000 clones, 90% seen once. The sequencing input was peripheral blood. These receptors originate from a man in his fifties or sixties with acute or convalescent COVID-19. Both conserved end residues are part of each CDR3. The D gene is left open where the match is weak. The size of a clone is reported for some rows only, either as once, few or many, or as a class for expanded clones.

d_gene,v_gene,j_gene,abundance,CDR3nt,CDR3aa
TRBD2,TRBV18,TRBJ2-7,.,TGTGCCAGCTCACCCCTAGCGGGAGGCGACGAGCAGTACTTC,CASSPLAGGDEQYF
TRBD2,TRBV19,TRBJ2-1,.,TGTGCCAGTAGCCCAGCGGGGCGCTCCTACAATGAGCAGTTCTTC,CASSPAGRSYNEQFF
.,TRBV6-6,TRBJ2-1,.,TGTGCCAGCAGCGGGTCTTACAATGAGCAGTTCTTC,CASSGSYNEQFF
.,TRBV4-1,TRBJ2-3,once,TGCGCCAGCAGCCAGAAGACAGACAGCACAGATACGCAGTATTTT,CASSQKTDSTDTQYF
.,TRBV3-1/TRBV3-2,TRBJ2-5,.,TGTGCCAGCAGCCAAGATGCGTCTAGCGCGTACCAAGAGACCCAGTACTTC,CASSQDASSAYQETQYF
.,TRBV24-1,TRBJ1-2,few,TGTGCCACCAGTGCCAATACAGGGTACCAGGACTATGGCTACACCTTC,CATSANTGYQDYGYTF
TRBD1,TRBV5-1,TRBJ2-5,.,TGCGCCAGCAGCTTGTTTATGGGACAGGGGGCATTAGAGACCCAGTACTTC,CASSLFMGQGALETQYF
TRBD2,TRBV18,TRBJ2-5,once,TGTGCCAGCTCACCGACTAGCGTGGGGGAGACCCAGTACTTC,CASSPTSVGETQYF
.,TRBV3-1/TRBV3-2,TRBJ1-1,few,TGTGCCAGCAGAGAGGACCTGGGGGGGAACACTGAAGCTTTCTTT,CASREDLGGNTEAFF
.,TRBV29-1,TRBJ1-5,.,TGCAGCGTTGAAGAACCAGGGGTAGGGAATCAGCCCCAGCATTTT,CSVEEPGVGNQPQHF
.,TRBV15,TRBJ2-3,.,TGTGCCACCAGCAGACAGGGGGGAGCAGATACGCAGTATTTT,CATSRQGGADTQYF
.,TRBV10-2,TRBJ1-2,once,TGCGCCAGCAGTTCTACAGGGTTCGGCTACACCTTC,CASSSTGFGYTF
TRBD1,TRBV28,TRBJ1-1,.,TGTGCCAGCAGTTCCCGACAGGGCCCTTCGGGGAGCACTGAAGCTTTCTTT,CASSSRQGPSGSTEAFF
.,TRBV4-3,TRBJ2-2,.,TGCGCCAGCAGCCAAACGGGTAGTGCCGGGGAGCTGTTTTTT,CASSQTGSAGELFF
TRBD2,TRBV5-4,TRBJ2-1,.,TGTGCCAGCACTCGACCGGGAGGAGGAGACAATGAGCAGTTCTTC,CASTRPGGGDNEQFF
.,TRBV18,TRBJ1-5,once,TGTGCCAGCTCACCAAATCAGGGGACGGGTAGCAATCAGCCCCAGCATTTT,CASSPNQGTGSNQPQHF
.,TRBV7-6,TRBJ1-1,.,TGTGCCAGCAGGTTGGGGGGGGCGCAGGGTGAAGCTTTCTTT,CASRLGGAQGEAFF
TRBD1,TRBV7-9,TRBJ2-1,.,TGTGCCAGCAGCTTAGCTAAGACAGGGGCAGAGCAGTTCTTC,CASSLAKTGAEQFF
.,TRBV19,TRBJ1-5,.,TGTGCCAGTAGTATAGTAGTCCTCGGCAATCAGCCCCAGCATTTT,CASSIVVLGNQPQHF
.,TRBV3-1/TRBV3-2,TRBJ2-3,.,TGTGCCAGCAGCCAAGATAGAGGCACAGATACGCAGTATTTT,CASSQDRGTDTQYF
.,TRBV2,TRBJ2-2,.,TGTGCCAGCAGTGAAACAAGGAACACCGGGGAGCTGTTTTTT,CASSETRNTGELFF
.,TRBV5-1,TRBJ2-6,.,TGCGCCAGCAGGGACCAGGGCTCTGGGGCCAACGTCCTGACTTTC,CASRDQGSGANVLTF
.,TRBV19,TRBJ1-1,.,TGTGCCAGTAGTATAAACCGGGAGAACACTGAAGCTTTCTTT,CASSINRENTEAFF
TRBD1,TRBV19,TRBJ1-1,.,TGTGCCAGTAGTATCCTACAGGGGAAACAAGCTTTCTTT,CASSILQGKQAFF
TRBD1,TRBV6-2/TRBV6-3,TRBJ1-1,.,TGTGCCAGCAGTTACAGGGGGCAATCTGAAGCTTTCTTT,CASSYRGQSEAFF
.,TRBV29-1,TRBJ2-3,.,TGCAGCGTTGTCCAGAGCACAGATACGCAGTATTTT,CSVVQSTDTQYF
.,TRBV29-1,TRBJ2-5,.,TGCAGCGTGGGAGACAGGGGAGGGAGTCAGACCCAGTACTTC,CSVGDRGGSQTQYF
.,TRBV6-6,TRBJ1-1,.,TGTGCCAGCAGCCCAACCGACAGTCCCCAGGGAGCTTTCTTT,CASSPTDSPQGAFF
.,TRBV6-6,TRBJ1-1,.,TGTGCCAGCAGTTACCCAACTAACACTGAAGCTTTCTTT,CASSYPTNTEAFF
.,TRBV11-2,TRBJ2-3,.,TGTGCCAGCAGCTTAGGTGGGGGGTTCAGCACAGATACGCAGTATTTT,CASSLGGGFSTDTQYF
.,TRBV14,TRBJ1-1,once,TGTGCCAGCAGCACCTTTGTGGAGATAGGAACTGAAGCTTTCTTT,CASSTFVEIGTEAFF
TRBD2,TRBV2,TRBJ2-3,.,TGTGCCAGCAGTGAATCGAGCGGGGGTACAGATACGCAGTATTTT,CASSESSGGTDTQYF
.,TRBV7-9,TRBJ2-3,.,TGTGCCAGCAGCGTCGAGGGATTCACGGGCACAGATACGCAGTATTTT,CASSVEGFTGTDTQYF
TRBD2,TRBV6-5,TRBJ2-3,.,TGTGCCAGCAGTTTAGGACTAGCGGGAACGACAGATACGCAGTATTTT,CASSLGLAGTTDTQYF
TRBD2,TRBV7-2,TRBJ2-1,.,TGTGCCAGCAGCTTAGGGGTAGGAGGAGCGGGAGGGGGTGAGCAGTTCTTC,CASSLGVGGAGGGEQFF
TRBD1,TRBV15,TRBJ1-4,.,TGTGCCACGAGACAGGACAGGGCCAATGAAAAACTGTTTTTT,CATRQDRANEKLFF
.,TRBV14,TRBJ2-7,.,TGTGCCAGCAGCCAAGTTTATGAGGCTGAGCAGTACTTC,CASSQVYEAEQYF
TRBD2,TRBV7-2,TRBJ2-7,.,TGTGCCAGCAGCTTAGACCCCCCGGGAGGGCCTTACGAGCAGTACTTC,CASSLDPPGGPYEQYF
.,TRBV7-9,TRBJ1-2,.,TGTGCCAGCAGCTTTACAGGGAGCTATGGCTACACCTTC,CASSFTGSYGYTF
.,TRBV12-3/TRBV12-4,TRBJ1-4,.,TGTGCCAGCAGTTTAGGGTTCAGGGGAAAACTGTTTTTT,CASSLGFRGKLFF
TRBD2,TRBV27,TRBJ2-5,.,TGTGCCAGCAGTTTACTTGGAGCGGGAGGGCTAGAGACCCAGTACTTC,CASSLLGAGGLETQYF
.,TRBV24-1,TRBJ2-1,.,TGTGCCACCAGTGGACTAGTTCACAATGAGCAGTTCTTC,CATSGLVHNEQFF